Below, 2 T cell receptor beta chains from the same sample are listed, as sequenced in a study of T cells in women clearing cervical HPV infection. Clones were sequenced by immunoSEQ multiplex PCR, and TCRdb holds only the in-frame ones, with some missing. Its clone listing holds approximately 31,000 clones. The sequenced sample consisted of blood buffy coat. The receptor set was obtained from a woman aged 18 to 75 with a cervical HPV16 infection that either progressed to CIN3+ or cleared (not recorded which).

About this clone: The read gets to within 3 residues of the CDR3 end, and the germline J gene fills in the rest. The rearrangement joins TRBV19 to TRBJ1-3; 7 nucleotides agree with TRBD1. This CDR3 is 15 amino acids long. After removal of 5 bases from V and 0 bases from J, the junction contained 4 bases not matched to a gene. Germline CDR1 LNHDA, CDR2 SQIVND (reference sequence). This chain's CDR3 is CASSLWDSSGNTIYF. The CDR3 DNA, read in part, is TGTGCCAGTAGTCTTTGGGACAGCTCTGGAAACACC.

As regards this clone: The read is 3 residues too short to cover the CDR3 end, so that end is filled in from the germline J gene. This chain joins TRBV20-1 and TRBJ1-1, with a possible D match to TRBD1 (5 bases). The CDR3 loop spans 12 amino acids. V lost 6 bases to trimming and J lost 5 bases, with 13 bases between them. The V gene's germline CDR1 is DFQATT and CDR2 SNEGSKA (reference sequence). The CDR3 sequence: CSAKRGETEAFF. CDR3 bases read: TGCAGTGCCAAGCGGGGGGAGACTGAA.